This is a list of T cell receptor beta chains from one sample in a study of OX40 agonist ivuxolimab in advanced cancers. Data came from immunoSEQ multiplex PCR; TCRdb stores just in-frame clones and leaves some out. This table has 73,000 or so clones, approximately 85% appearing once. The sample was CD4+ or CD8+ T cells sorted from blood, taken in a trial of the OX40 agonist ivuxolimab. The receptors shown here come from an adult with an advanced solid tumor such as melanoma, head and neck, liver or kidney cancer. Each CDR3 is given with its conserved first and last residue. A D gene is named only where the DNA matches it firmly. Clone sizes are given selectively: once, few, many, or a class where the clone is expanded.

TRBD2 - TRBJ2-5 TRBV6-5 CASSSGTSGSGTQYF TGTGCCAGCAGTTCAGGGACTAGCGGGAGCGGGACCCAGTACTTC
- few TRBJ1-6 TRBV7-8 CASSLGTTTSPLHF TGTGCCAGCAGCTTAGGGACAACCACATCACCCCTCCACTTT
TRBD1 - TRBJ2-2 TRBV19 CTRTGANTGELFF TGTACTAGAACAGGGGCGAACACCGGGGAGCTGTTTTTT
TRBD2 - TRBJ2-5 TRBV28 CASRPPGGQETQYF TGTGCCAGCAGGCCCCCGGGGGGCCAAGAGACCCAGTACTTC
TRBD2 - TRBJ2-1 TRBV20-1 CSATRGGSAFF TGCAGTGCTACACGGGGGGGCTCGGCGTTCTTC
- - TRBJ2-5 TRBV4-1 CASSQDWVETQYF TGCGCCAGCAGCCAAGATTGGGTGGAGACCCAGTACTTC
TRBD1 - TRBJ2-1 TRBV9 CASSVAPGGGEQFF TGTGCCAGCAGCGTAGCCCCAGGGGGCGGTGAGCAGTTCTTC
- - TRBJ2-5 TRBV5-5 CASSPPNREETQYF TGTGCCAGCAGCCCGCCCAACAGGGAAGAGACCCAGTACTTC
TRBD1 - TRBJ2-7 TRBV18 CASSGDRVSYEQYF TGTGCCAGCTCTGGGGACAGGGTTTCCTACGAGCAGTACTTC
- - TRBJ1-5 TRBV6-5 CASGTRGGVDQPQHF TGTGCCAGCGGAACGAGGGGGGGGGTAGATCAGCCCCAGCATTTT
- - TRBJ1-1 TRBV5-6 CASSFDRNTEAFF TGTGCCAGCAGCTTCGACAGAAACACTGAAGCTTTCTTT
TRBD1 - TRBJ1-2 TRBV19 CASSPRTGSNGYTF TGTGCCAGTAGTCCCCGGACAGGGTCGAATGGCTACACCTTC
TRBD1 - TRBJ2-3 TRBV9 CASRAGTGVDTQYF TGTGCCAGCAGGGCCGGGACAGGGGTGGATACGCAGTATTTT
TRBD1 - TRBJ2-1 TRBV5-1 CASSSQGRGGNEQFF TGCGCCAGCAGCTCACAGGGGAGAGGTGGCAATGAGCAGTTCTTC
- - TRBJ2-2 TRBV18 CASSLAGSNTGELFF TGTGCCAGCTCCCTAGCCGGGTCGAACACCGGGGAGCTGTTTTTT
TRBD1 - TRBJ1-5 TRBV19 CASRRQGSNQPQHF TGTGCCAGTAGGCGACAGGGGTCAAATCAGCCCCAGCATTTT
- - TRBJ2-3 TRBV28 CASSGFEGTDTQYF TGTGCCAGCTCGGGTTTTGAAGGCACAGATACGCAGTATTTT
- - TRBJ2-3 TRBV4-1 CASSQPILGDTQYF TGCGCCAGCAGCCAGCCGATTCTAGGAGATACGCAGTATTTT
- - TRBJ1-1 TRBV6-6 CASSRGVAEAFF TGTGCCAGCAGTCGAGGGGTAGCTGAAGCTTTCTTT
- - TRBJ1-5 TRBV4-1 CASSQDSYEGVTQQPQHF TGCGCCAGCAGCCAAGATAGTTACGAAGGAGTGACCCAACAGCCCCAGCATTTT
TRBD2 - TRBJ2-1 TRBV7-2 CASSLEVRLAGYNEQFF TGTGCCAGCAGCTTAGAGGTCCGACTAGCGGGGTACAATGAGCAGTTCTTC
- - TRBJ1-3 TRBV5-1 CASSLAAIYSGNTIYF TGCGCCAGCAGCTTGGCAGCCATCTACTCTGGAAACACCATATATTTT
- - TRBJ1-5 TRBV5-1 CASSLAVDQPQHF TGCGCCAGCAGCTTGGCCGTGGATCAGCCCCAGCATTTT
- - TRBJ2-2 TRBV5-8 CASTPGAPLKVSGELFF TGTGCCAGCACCCCAGGTGCGCCCCTAAAGGTTTCCGGGGAGCTGTTTTTT
TRBD1 - TRBJ2-3 TRBV5-1 CASSDTGGELTQYF TGCGCCAGCAGCGATACAGGGGGAGAACTTACGCAGTATTTT
- - TRBJ1-5 TRBV19 CASSIGGGLRNQPQHF TGTGCCAGTAGTATAGGTGGCGGCCTTCGCAATCAGCCCCAGCATTTT
- few TRBJ1-1 TRBV6-5 CASSVMNTEAFF TGTGCCAGCAGTGTGATGAACACTGAAGCTTTCTTT
TRBD1 - TRBJ2-7 TRBV5-1 CASSLPGTGGQQYF TGCGCCAGCAGCTTGCCCGGGACAGGGGGCCAGCAGTACTTC
- - TRBJ1-2 TRBV5-1 CASPEGGNYGYTF TGCGCCAGCCCAGAGGGGGGTAACTATGGCTACACCTTC
TRBD2 - TRBJ2-5 TRBV14 CASSQDRTSGIRKTQYF TGTGCCAGCAGCCAAGATCGGACTAGCGGGATACGGAAGACCCAGTACTTC
TRBD2 few TRBJ2-1 TRBV28 CASSRLAVKEQFF TGTGCCAGCAGCCGACTAGCGGTGAAGGAGCAGTTCTTC
- - TRBJ1-1 TRBV28 CASRGERSSSEAFF TGTGCCAGCCGGGGGGAGAGGAGTTCCTCTGAAGCTTTCTTT
- - TRBJ1-2 TRBV27 CASSLKGTANYGYTF TGTGCCAGCAGTCTAAAGGGGACGGCTAACTATGGCTACACCTTC
- - TRBJ1-2 TRBV27 CASSFRDTLGGYTF TGTGCCAGCAGTTTCCGGGACACCCTGGGGGGCTACACCTTC
- - TRBJ1-3 TRBV5-1 CASSLEGSSSGNTIYF TGCGCCAGCAGCTTGGAGGGCAGCTCCTCTGGAAACACCATATATTTT
TRBD2 - TRBJ2-1 TRBV4-3 CASSQGLAGGNNEQFF TGCGCCAGCAGCCAGGGACTAGCGGGAGGGAATAATGAGCAGTTCTTC
- - TRBJ2-1 TRBV27 CASSMGWDYNEQFF TGTGCCAGCAGCATGGGGTGGGATTACAATGAGCAGTTCTTC
TRBD2 once TRBJ2-3 TRBV28 CASRSGGTSGGSDTQYF TGTGCCAGCAGATCAGGCGGGACTAGCGGGGGGTCGGATACGCAGTATTTT
- - TRBJ2-4 TRBV10-2 CASSELAKNIQYF TGCGCCAGCAGTGAGTTAGCCAAAAACATTCAGTACTTC
TRBD2 - TRBJ2-1 TRBV11-2 CASSFRLAGNNEQFF TGTGCCAGCAGCTTCAGGCTAGCGGGGAACAATGAGCAGTTCTTC
- - TRBJ1-6 TRBV14 CASSQDPAFYNSPLHF TGTGCCAGCAGCCAAGATCCGGCTTTCTATAATTCACCCCTCCACTTT